This TCR beta chain was captured by sequencing in a study of shared clonotypes between healthy human individuals. Findings and caveats of the study: Relative to memory subsets, naive subsets generally showed larger estimated richness.

Terminally differentiated effector memory CD45RA+ cells were excluded by CCR7 positive selection of CD45RO-negative cells. As concerns this clone: Its antigen is unidentified.

Germline CDR1 is SGHVS and CDR2 is FQNEAQ. The CDR3 covers 15 residues. After removal of 4 bases from V and 4 bases from J, the junction contained 10 bases not matched to a gene. As handled by the study authors: ImmunoSEQ output lacked quality scores and full-length reads, limiting matched filtering. Clones were read by immunoSEQ multiplex PCR, and TCRdb kept only the in-frame ones, dropping some. V, J and clone size were drawn from that table, and D and trimming were deduced from the DNA. The sample gives around 2,100,000 clones, about 95% of which show up once; 1.2% is in the top ten. Specimen: naive CD8+ T cells sorted from blood. The chain employs TRBV7-8 and TRBJ2-7; 7 bases fit TRBD1. The TCR was taken from a man between 18 and 29 years old in good health. The CDR3 nucleotides are TGTGCCAGCAGCTCAACTGCCGGACAGGCGTACGAGCAGTACTTC. Its protein is CASSSTAGQAYEQYF.